This entry lists 27 T cell receptor beta chains sequenced from one sample in a study of T cells after yellow fever vaccination. TCRdb used MiXCR to reprocess the 5' RACE reads, holding one entry per CDR3 protein. The sample yields 360,000 or so distinct CDR3 sequences, approximately 10% seen once. The sample was PBMCs, taken on the day of the first yellow fever vaccination. Receptors originate from a man younger than 30 who received the YFV17D yellow fever vaccine.

The rearrangement links TRBV18 to TRBJ1-4; D uncertain. The germline gives CDR1 KGHSH, CDR2 LQKENI. This CDR3 is 14 amino acids long. V lost 5 bases, J lost 6 bases, and 13 bases lay in between. The CDR3 sequence: CASSIRNGHEKLFF. The CDR3 coding sequence is TGTGCCAGCTCAATTAGGAACGGCCATGAAAAACTGTTTTTT.

Only a few counts were recorded for this clonotype. The V gene is TRBV12-3 or TRBV12-4, the J gene TRBJ1-1; 7 positions match TRBD1. The CDR3 has 16 amino acids. Trimming took 4 bases from V and 4 from J; bases not matched to a gene: 12. In nucleotides, the CDR3 is TGTGCCAGCAGTTCGGGACAGCCATCGGCGGGCACTGAAGCTTTCTTT. It is translated as CASSSGQPSAGTEAFF.

The V and J genes are TRBV5-1 and TRBJ2-5, with D hard to call. There are 16 residues in the CDR3. Germline lookup yields CDR1 SGHRS and CDR2 YFSETQ. Trimming stripped 4 bases from V and 2 bases from J, with 18 bases between. CDR3 nucleotides: TGCGCCAGCAGCCCCCAGTTGAGTAGCCCTCAAGAGACCCAGTACTTC. Protein sequence: CASSPQLSSPQETQYF.

This clonotype was seen more than once but under ten times. The chain carries TRBV11-1 and TRBJ2-2, with 9 nucleotides matching TRBD1. Per the germline V gene, CDR1 is SGHAT and CDR2 is FQDESV (reference sequence). Trimming at V came to 5 bases and at J to 3 bases, leaving 19 bases not matched to a gene. The CDR3 extends over 20 amino acids. The CDR3 reads CASSAFRDRVSKRHTGELFF. The CDR3 DNA is TGTGCCAGCAGCGCCTTCCGGGACAGGGTCTCAAAGCGGCACACCGGGGAGCTGTTTTTT.

This clonotype was recorded a few times. The genes are TRBV19 and TRBJ2-6, with 10 bases aligning to TRBD1. The germline V gene encodes CDR1 LNHDA and CDR2 SQIVND (reference sequence). There are 15 residues in the CDR3. Losses at the gene ends were 8 bases for V and 4 bases for J; bases not matched to a gene: 5. CDR3 bases: TGTGCCAGTCGTGACAGGGGGCCCGGGGCCAACGTCCTGACTTTC. As protein: CASRDRGPGANVLTF.

This clonotype was counted a few times. The rearrangement joins TRBV25-1 to TRBJ2-5; D perhaps matches TRBD2 (5 bases). The ends were cut back, 8 bases at V and 1 base at J, with 8 bases in the middle. This CDR3 is built from 12 residues. Germline loops: CDR1 MGHDK, CDR2 SYGVNS. The CDR3 is CASEDSQETQYF. DNA for the CDR3: TGTGCCAGCGAGGACTCCCAAGAGACCCAGTACTTC.

Only a few counts were recorded for this clonotype. The genes are TRBV5-1 and TRBJ1-4; TRBD1 might be the D (5 bases). Trimming cost V 3 bases and J 5 bases, with 8 bases left between them. The CDR3 covers 13 residues. The germline V gene has CDR1 SGHRS and CDR2 YFSETQ. CDR3: CASSWGGNEKLFF. CDR3 nucleotide sequence: TGCGCCAGCAGCTGGGGGGGGAATGAAAAACTGTTTTTT.

The rearrangement uses TRBV4-1 and TRBJ1-5; no clear D gene. Germline CDR1 and CDR2: MGHRA and YSYEKL. The length of the CDR3 is 16 residues. The V and J ends lost 0 bases and 0 bases respectively, with 9 bases between them. CDR3 nucleotide sequence: TGCGCCAGCAGCCAAGATGGGCAGGATAGCAATCAGCCCCAGCATTTT. Translation: CASSQDGQDSNQPQHF.

This chain uses TRBV5-1 with TRBJ1-5, with a possible D match to TRBD1 (5 bases). The CDR3 runs 14 residues. Germline values: CDR1 SGHRS, CDR2 YFSETQ. Trimming took off 7 bases at V and 5 bases at J, with 16 bases between the two ends. The CDR3: CASAIGEGHQPQHF. CDR3 DNA: TGCGCCAGCGCGATAGGGGAAGGGCATCAGCCCCAGCATTTT.

This clonotype was observed a handful of times. The chain carries TRBV29-1 and TRBJ2-5; 8 bases align to TRBD1. CDR1 and CDR2 from the germline V gene are SQVTM and ANQGSEA. The CDR3 is made up of 12 amino acids. Losses at the gene ends were 4 bases for V and 14 bases for J; bases not matched to a gene: 12. Here the CDR3 reads CSVVGQGRSSYF. Written as DNA, the CDR3 is TGCAGCGTTGTTGGACAGGGAAGGAGTAGCTACTTC.

Ten or more counts support this clonotype. V is TRBV20-1 and J is TRBJ2-3; a weak D match, TRBD1 (7 bases). This CDR3 region has 15 residues. Trimming took off 5 bases at V and 4 bases at J, with 19 bases between the two ends. Germline CDR1 is DFQATT and CDR2 is SNEGSKA (reference sequence). The CDR3: CSAPQRQGGADTQYF. The DNA for the CDR3 is TGCAGTGCTCCTCAAAGACAGGGAGGCGCAGATACGCAGTATTTT.

The genes are TRBV2 and TRBJ2-1; 11 bases align to TRBD2. CDR3 size: 14 residues. J lost 4 bases, V lost 7 bases, and 3 bases had no gene match. The germline V gene has CDR1 SNHLY and CDR2 FYNNEI. The CDR3, as DNA: TGTGCCAGCAAAGGGACTAGCGGATACAATGAGCAGTTCTTC. The encoded protein is CASKGTSGYNEQFF.

This clonotype was seen more than once but under ten times. The chain carries TRBV20-1 and TRBJ1-5, with a tentative D call TRBD1 (6 bases). V was shortened by 3 bases and J by 4 bases, with 10 bases between the two germline ends. Germline CDR1 reads DFQATT; CDR2 reads SNEGSKA (reference sequence). The length of the CDR3 is 13 residues. CDR3 nucleotides: TGCAGTGCTAGGGGGGCCAGAAATCAGCCCCAGCATTTT. It translates to CSARGARNQPQHF.

This clonotype has more than one count but fewer than ten. DNA for the CDR3: TGTGCCAGCAGCCCGCCCTCCGACAGATACAATGAGCAGTTCTTC. This sequence encodes CASSPPSDRYNEQFF. J is TRBJ2-1 and V is TRBV7-9; weak D call: TRBD1 (5 bases). The CDR3 runs to 15 residues. CDR1 and CDR2 from the germline V gene are SEHNR and FQNEAQ (reference sequence). Between the trimmed V and J ends, which lost 5 bases and 4 bases, there was a span of 15 bases.

This clonotype was seen a few times. The V call is TRBV7-3, the J call TRBJ2-3; D remains ambiguous. The CDR3 sequence is 13 residues long. V was pared by 2 bases and J by 6 bases, with 9 bases between. The germline V gene has CDR1 SGHTA and CDR2 FQGTGA. The CDR3 DNA reads as TGTGCCAGCAGCTTATCTTCATTGGATACGCAGTATTTT. Protein product: CASSLSSLDTQYF.

The chain carries TRBV27 and TRBJ2-1; 8 bases agree with TRBD1. The CDR3 runs 16 residues. Germline-derived CDR1 and CDR2 are MNHEY and SMNVEV (reference sequence). Losses at the gene ends were 2 bases for V and 8 bases for J; bases not matched to a gene: 11. The DNA of the CDR3 is TGTGCCAGCAGTTTAAGAAGGACAGGGACGGTGGATGAGCAGTTCTTC. Its translation: CASSLRRTGTVDEQFF.

The chain recombines TRBV6-5 with TRBJ2-7; a possible D gene is TRBD2 (5 bases). V dropped 4 bases and J dropped 2 bases, with 12 bases sitting between them. Per germline, CDR1 MNHEY and CDR2 SVGAGI. CDR3 length equals 14 residues. In nucleotides, the CDR3 is TGTGCCAGCAGTTCCAGACTAAACGCCTACGAGCAGTACTTC. This gives the protein CASSSRLNAYEQYF.

This clonotype was found a few times. The CDR3, as DNA: TGTGCCAGCAGTTCGCTAACAGGGGGTAGGGCTGAAGCTTTCTTT. As protein: CASSSLTGGRAEAFF. V gene TRBV12-3 or TRBV12-4 combines with J gene TRBJ1-1; TRBD1 matches at 8 bases. This CDR3 region has 15 residues. V lost 4 bases, J lost 6 bases, and 10 bases stayed unmatched.

This clonotype was picked up a small number of times. The chain joins TRBV4-3 to TRBJ2-7, with 8 bases identical to TRBD2. This CDR3 contains 16 residues. Germline V gene data show CDR1 as LGHNA and CDR2 as YSLEER. V lost 5 bases to trimming and J lost 1 base; unmatched junction nucleotides: 10. CDR3 bases: TGCGCCAGCAGCGGCCCGGGACTAGGAGGGTCCTACGAGCAGTACGTC. Encoded protein: CASSGPGLGGSYEQYV.

The chain uses TRBV2 and TRBJ2-5; weak D call: TRBD2 (6 bases). Between the trimmed V and J ends, which lost 4 bases and 3 bases, there was a span of 9 bases. Germline-derived CDR1 and CDR2 are SNHLY and FYNNEI. The CDR3 covers 13 residues. CDR3 in DNA: TGTGCCAGCAGTGTACTAGCCGAAGAGACCCAGTACTTC. It yields the protein CASSVLAEETQYF.

The chain joins TRBV6-1 to TRBJ2-1; D possibly corresponds to TRBD2 (6 bases). This CDR3 comprises 14 residues. V was trimmed by 5 bases and J by 3 bases, leaving 11 bases between them. Germline CDR1 is MNHNS and CDR2 is SASEGT. The CDR3, as DNA: TGTGCCAGCAGTACGACTAGTCTCTACAATGAGCAGTTCTTC. Translating it yields CASSTTSLYNEQFF.

The sample holds a few counts of this clonotype. This chain uses TRBV7-2 with TRBJ2-4, with 7 positions matching TRBD2. This CDR3 is built from 15 residues. J was trimmed by 6 bases and V by 3 bases; bases with no gene match: 8. Per germline, CDR1 SGHTA and CDR2 FQGNSA. The CDR3 region has the DNA TGTGCCAGCAGCTTGGGGATTACGGGGGGAAACATTCAGTACTTC. Translated: CASSLGITGGNIQYF.

This clonotype has a handful of counts. This chain connects TRBV12-3 or TRBV12-4 to TRBJ1-6, with D hard to call. The CDR3 is 13 amino acids. Trimming shortened V by 3 bases and J by 9 bases, and 9 bases separated the two germline ends. The CDR3 loop reads CASSLEKISPLHF. Written as DNA, the CDR3 is TGTGCCAGCAGTTTGGAAAAAATTTCACCCCTCCACTTT.

The table lists this clonotype with a few counts. The chain couples TRBV10-3 to TRBJ1-2, with D perhaps TRBD1 (5 bases). Deletions cut 9 bases from V and 8 bases from J, with 7 bases between. Germline CDR1 ENHRY, CDR2 SYGVKD. CDR3 length equals 9 residues. CDR3 region: CAIGDGYTF. For the CDR3, the DNA is TGTGCCATAGGGGACGGCTACACCTTC.

This clonotype was seen ten or more times. The V call is TRBV7-2, the J call TRBJ2-3, with 7 positions matching TRBD2. The CDR3 has 15 residues. Per the germline V gene, CDR1 is SGHTA and CDR2 is FQGNSA. The junction had 7 bases not matched to a gene; V was cut back by 2 bases and J by 5 bases. The CDR3 is CASSLRRGRVDTQYF. The CDR3 DNA reads as TGTGCCAGCAGCTTAAGGCGGGGGAGGGTAGATACGCAGTATTTT.

A few counts support this clonotype. This chain links TRBV23-1 with TRBJ2-2, with 8 bases lining up with TRBD1. TRBV23-1 is an open reading frame, and its role is uncertain. The CDR3 sequence is 16 residues long. The V segment lost 2 bases and the J segment 3 bases; nucleotides outside the gene matches: 5. This CDR3 is CASSQRPDRDTGELFF. The DNA for the CDR3 is TGCGCCAGCAGTCAACGGCCGGACAGGGACACCGGGGAGCTGTTTTTT.

This clonotype was detected ten times or more. The J gene is TRBJ2-5, the V gene TRBV20-1, with 7 bases aligning to TRBD1. The CDR3 runs 14 residues. Trimming cost V 6 bases and J 5 bases; bases outside gene matches: 12. Germline CDR1 reads DFQATT; CDR2 reads SNEGSKA (reference sequence). For the CDR3, the DNA is TGCAGTGCAAAACCCGGACAGGCGGGTGAGACCCAGTACTTC. Protein sequence: CSAKPGQAGETQYF.